The 7 T cell receptor beta chains below come from one sample, sequenced in a study of cytomegalovirus exposure and HLA in healthy donors. 60 Vbeta and 13 Jbeta primers were used in PCR. TCRdb's table, derived via immunoSEQ multiplex PCR, lists solely in-frame clones and lacks some. The sample shows about 190,000 clones, approximately 12% of them seen only once. The sequenced sample consisted of PBMCs. These receptors were taken from a man aged 45-60 years in good health and CMV-seropositive.

This chain connects TRBV19 to TRBJ2-2, with 7 bases identical to TRBD1. J gave up 5 bases and V 2 bases, and 2 bases lay outside the gene matches. Germline CDR1 is LNHDA and CDR2 is SQIVND (reference sequence). There are 14 residues in the CDR3. The CDR3 sequence: CASSIPQGTGELFF. The CDR3 region has the DNA TGTGCCAGTAGTATACCACAGGGGACCGGGGAGCTGTTTTTT.

The chain combines TRBV5-8 with TRBJ1-1; unclear D gene. Germline CDR1 reads SGHTS; CDR2 reads YDEGEE. The V end was cut by 1 base, the J end by 4 bases, with 11 bases between. The CDR3 sequence is 14 residues long. CDR3 protein: CASSLSRFGTEAFF. The CDR3 DNA reads as TGTGCCAGCAGCTTGTCGCGCTTCGGCACTGAAGCTTTCTTT.

The gene calls are TRBV18 and TRBJ1-2; perhaps TRBD1 as D (5 bases). Germline V gene lookup returns CDR1 KGHSH and CDR2 LQKENI. The V gene lost 5 bases and the J gene lost 0 bases, with 13 bases spanning the gap. The CDR3 is made up of 15 amino acids. CDR3 loop: CASSSRQPTNYGYTF. CDR3 sequence (DNA): TGTGCCAGCTCATCTCGACAGCCCACTAACTATGGCTACACCTTC. Based on the CDR3 plus reference TRBV18 and TRBJ1-2, the full variable domain is NAGVMQNPRHLVRRRGQEARLRCSPMKGHSHVYWYRQLPEEGLKFMVYLQKENIIDESGMPKERFSAEFPKEGPSILRIQQVVRGDSAAYFCASSSRQPTNYGYTFGSGTRLTVV.

The chain employs TRBV10-3 and TRBJ1-1; a weak D match, TRBD1 (5 bases). Trimming removed 5 bases from V and 5 bases from J, with 12 bases in between. The CDR3 loop spans 13 amino acids. CDR1 ENHRY and CDR2 SYGVKD come from the germline V gene. CDR3 amino acids: CAISIGGGTEAFF. The CDR3 coding sequence is TGTGCCATCAGTATAGGCGGGGGGACTGAAGCTTTCTTT.

The chain employs TRBV2 and TRBJ1-4; D is possibly TRBD1 (5 bases). CDR1 and CDR2 from the germline V gene are SNHLY and FYNNEI. Trimming cost V 4 bases and J 1 base, with 13 bases left between them. CDR3 length: 16 amino acids. The CDR3, as DNA: TGTGCCAGCAGTGGAAGCCCGGGGGAAACTAATGAAAAACTGTTTTTT. Its translation: CASSGSPGETNEKLFF.

V gene TRBV4-3 combines with J gene TRBJ1-2, with D possibly TRBD1 on 5 matching bases. This CDR3 has 13 amino acids. Trimming took off 0 bases at V and 8 bases at J, with 10 bases between the two ends. Germline CDR1 LGHNA, CDR2 YSLEER. CDR3 in amino acids: CASSQDLGGGYTF. The DNA for the CDR3 is TGCGCCAGCAGCCAAGATCTGGGGGGGGGCTACACCTTC.

The rearrangement joins TRBV7-2 to TRBJ1-1; D is possibly TRBD1 (5 bases). In germline, CDR1 is SGHTA, CDR2 FQGNSA. Trimming removed 0 bases from V and 3 bases from J, with 11 bases in between. The CDR3 runs to 15 residues. The CDR3 bases are TGTGCCAGCAGCTTAGCGGCGGGGCCGCACACTGAAGCTTTCTTT. This gives the protein CASSLAAGPHTEAFF.